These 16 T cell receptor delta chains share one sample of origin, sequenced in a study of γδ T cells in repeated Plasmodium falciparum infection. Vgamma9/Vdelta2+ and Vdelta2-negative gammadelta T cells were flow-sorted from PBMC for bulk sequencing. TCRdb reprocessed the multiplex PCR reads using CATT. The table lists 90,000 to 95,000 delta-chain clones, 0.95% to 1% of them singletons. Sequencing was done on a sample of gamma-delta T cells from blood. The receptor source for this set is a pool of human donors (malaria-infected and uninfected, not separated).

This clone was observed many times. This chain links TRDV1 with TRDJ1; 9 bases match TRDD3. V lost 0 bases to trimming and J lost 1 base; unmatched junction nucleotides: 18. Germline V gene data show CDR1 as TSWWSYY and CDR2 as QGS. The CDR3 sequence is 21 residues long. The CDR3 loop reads CALGELAYRTRGYAGTDKLIF. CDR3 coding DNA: TGTGCTCTTGGGGAACTCGCCTATCGTACTCGGGGATACGCGGGCACCGATAAACTCATCTTT.

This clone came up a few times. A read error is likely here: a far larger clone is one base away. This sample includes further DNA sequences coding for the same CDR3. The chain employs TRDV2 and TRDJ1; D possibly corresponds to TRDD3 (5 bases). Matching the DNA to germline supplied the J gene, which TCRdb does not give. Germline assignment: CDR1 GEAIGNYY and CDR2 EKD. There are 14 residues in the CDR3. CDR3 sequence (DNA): TGTGCTTGTGACATTGGGGTCAGCACCGATAAACTCATCTTT. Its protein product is CACDIGVSTDKLIF.

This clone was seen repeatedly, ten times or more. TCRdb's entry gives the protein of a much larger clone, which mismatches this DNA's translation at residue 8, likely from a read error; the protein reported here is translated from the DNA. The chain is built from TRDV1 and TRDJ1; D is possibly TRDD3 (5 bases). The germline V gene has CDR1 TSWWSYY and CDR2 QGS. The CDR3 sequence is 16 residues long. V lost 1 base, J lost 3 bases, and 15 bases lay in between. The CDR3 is CALGERAHSYADKLIF. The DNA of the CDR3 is TGTGCTCTTGGGGAACGGGCCCACTCATACGCCGATAAACTCATCTTT.

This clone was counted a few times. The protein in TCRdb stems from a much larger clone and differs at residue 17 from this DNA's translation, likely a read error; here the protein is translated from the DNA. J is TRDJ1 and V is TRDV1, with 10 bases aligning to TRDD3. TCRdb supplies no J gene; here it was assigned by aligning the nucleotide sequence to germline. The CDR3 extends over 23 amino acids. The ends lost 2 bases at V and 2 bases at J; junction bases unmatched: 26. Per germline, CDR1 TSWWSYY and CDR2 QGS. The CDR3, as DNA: TGTGCTCTTGGGGAAGGTCCGACTCGACAAACTGGGGGATCTCAAATAAGGACCGATAAACTCATCTTT. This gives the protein CALGEGPTRQTGGSQIRTDKLIF.

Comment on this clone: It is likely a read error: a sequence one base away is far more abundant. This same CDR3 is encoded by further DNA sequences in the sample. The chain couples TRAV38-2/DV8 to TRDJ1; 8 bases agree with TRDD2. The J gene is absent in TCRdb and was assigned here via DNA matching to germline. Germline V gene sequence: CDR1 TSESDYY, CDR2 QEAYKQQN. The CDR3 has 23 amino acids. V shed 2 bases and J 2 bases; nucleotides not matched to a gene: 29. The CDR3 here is CAYRSKISFLDPTGGHGTDKLIF. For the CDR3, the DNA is TGTGCTTATAGGAGTAAGATTTCCTTCCTAGACCCTACAGGGGGACACGGGACCGATAAACTCATCTTT.

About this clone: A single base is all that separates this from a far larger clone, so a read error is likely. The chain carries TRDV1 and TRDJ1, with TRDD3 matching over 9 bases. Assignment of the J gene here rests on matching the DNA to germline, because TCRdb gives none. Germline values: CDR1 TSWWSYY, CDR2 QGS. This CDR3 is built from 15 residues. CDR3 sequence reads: CALGVPGDTADKLIF. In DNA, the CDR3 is TGTGCCCTTGGGGTCCCGGGGGATACAGCCGATAAACTCATCTTT.

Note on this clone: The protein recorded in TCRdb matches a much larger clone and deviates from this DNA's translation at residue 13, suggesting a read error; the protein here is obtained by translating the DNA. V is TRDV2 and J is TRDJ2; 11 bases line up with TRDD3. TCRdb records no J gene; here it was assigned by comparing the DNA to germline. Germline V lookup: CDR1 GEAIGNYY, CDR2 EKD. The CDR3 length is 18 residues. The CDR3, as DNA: TGTGCCTGTGACACGAAGTGGGGGATACGGGGTTTGGCAGCACAACTCTTCTTT. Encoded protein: CACDTKWGIRGLAAQLFF.

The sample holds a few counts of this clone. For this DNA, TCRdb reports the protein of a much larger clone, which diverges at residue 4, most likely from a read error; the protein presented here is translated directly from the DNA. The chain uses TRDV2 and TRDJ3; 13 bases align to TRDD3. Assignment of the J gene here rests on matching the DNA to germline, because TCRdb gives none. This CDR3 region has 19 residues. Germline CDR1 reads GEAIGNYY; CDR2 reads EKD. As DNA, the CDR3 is TGTGCCTGTGGCACCTTACTGGGGGATACGCAGTGGGACACCCGACAGATGTTTTTC. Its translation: CACGTLLGDTQWDTRQMFF.

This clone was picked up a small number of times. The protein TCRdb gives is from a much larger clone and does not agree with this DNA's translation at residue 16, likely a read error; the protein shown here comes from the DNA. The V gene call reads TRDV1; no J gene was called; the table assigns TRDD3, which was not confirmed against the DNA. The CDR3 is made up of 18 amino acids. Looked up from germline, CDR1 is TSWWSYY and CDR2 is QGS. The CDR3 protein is CALGERGAGILGTDKFIF. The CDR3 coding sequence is TGTGCTCTTGGGGAACGTGGAGCGGGGATACTGGGTACCGATAAATTCATCTTT.

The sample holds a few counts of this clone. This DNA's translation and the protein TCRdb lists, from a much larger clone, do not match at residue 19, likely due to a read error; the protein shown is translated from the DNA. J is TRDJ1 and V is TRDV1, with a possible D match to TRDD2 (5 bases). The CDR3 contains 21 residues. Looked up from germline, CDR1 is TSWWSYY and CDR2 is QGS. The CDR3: CALGPRRSRVDPTSYTDKPIF. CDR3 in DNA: TGTGCTCTTGGTCCTAGGAGGTCCCGGGTCGACCCGACCTCGTACACCGATAAACCCATCTTT.

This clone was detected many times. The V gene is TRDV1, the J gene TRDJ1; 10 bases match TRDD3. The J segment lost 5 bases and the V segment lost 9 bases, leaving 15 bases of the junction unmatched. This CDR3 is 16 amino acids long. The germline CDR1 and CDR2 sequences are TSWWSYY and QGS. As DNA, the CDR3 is TGTGCTCTCAGAGGGGGATACGCGGGTTACTGGGATAAACTCATCTTT. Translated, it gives CALRGGYAGYWDKLIF.

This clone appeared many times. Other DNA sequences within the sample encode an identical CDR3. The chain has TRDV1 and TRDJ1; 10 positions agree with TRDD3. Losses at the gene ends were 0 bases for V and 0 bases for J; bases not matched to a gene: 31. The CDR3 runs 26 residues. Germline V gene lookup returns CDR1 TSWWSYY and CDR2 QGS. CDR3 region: CALGELSLRRTGGFGVLLGYTDKLIF. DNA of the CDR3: TGTGCTCTTGGGGAACTATCCCTACGCCGTACTGGGGGATTTGGGGTCTTATTGGGTTACACCGATAAACTCATCTTT.

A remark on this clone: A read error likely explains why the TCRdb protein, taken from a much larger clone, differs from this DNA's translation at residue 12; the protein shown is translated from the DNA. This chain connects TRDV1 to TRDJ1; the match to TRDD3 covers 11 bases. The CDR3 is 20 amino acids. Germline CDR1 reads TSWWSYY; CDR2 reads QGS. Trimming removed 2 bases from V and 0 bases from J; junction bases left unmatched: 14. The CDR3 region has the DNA TGTGCTCTTGGGGAATTGGTCTGGGGGATACTCCCCCCTAACACCGATAAACTCATCTTT. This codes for CALGELVWGILPPNTDKLIF.

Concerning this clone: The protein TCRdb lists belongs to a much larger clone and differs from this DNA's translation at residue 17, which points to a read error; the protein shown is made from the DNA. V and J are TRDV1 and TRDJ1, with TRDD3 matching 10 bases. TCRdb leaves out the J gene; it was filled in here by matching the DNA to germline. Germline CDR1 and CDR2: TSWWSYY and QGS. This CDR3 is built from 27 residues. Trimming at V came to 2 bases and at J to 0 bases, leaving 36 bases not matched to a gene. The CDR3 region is CALGEIWGASYPQYWGMHRCDTDKLIF. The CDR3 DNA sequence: TGTGCTCTTGGGGAAATTTGGGGTGCGTCCTACCCCCAGTACTGGGGGATGCATCGTTGTGACACCGATAAACTCATCTTT.

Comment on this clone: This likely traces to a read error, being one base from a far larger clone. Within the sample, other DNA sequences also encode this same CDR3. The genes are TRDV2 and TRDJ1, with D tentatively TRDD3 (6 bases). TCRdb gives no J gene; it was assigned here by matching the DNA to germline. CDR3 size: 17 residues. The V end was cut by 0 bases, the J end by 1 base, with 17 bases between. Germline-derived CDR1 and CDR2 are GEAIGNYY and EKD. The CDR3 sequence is CACDTYLGGDPTDKLIF. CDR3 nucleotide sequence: TGTGCCTGTGACACCTACCTTGGGGGGGACCCCACCGATAAACTCATCTTT.

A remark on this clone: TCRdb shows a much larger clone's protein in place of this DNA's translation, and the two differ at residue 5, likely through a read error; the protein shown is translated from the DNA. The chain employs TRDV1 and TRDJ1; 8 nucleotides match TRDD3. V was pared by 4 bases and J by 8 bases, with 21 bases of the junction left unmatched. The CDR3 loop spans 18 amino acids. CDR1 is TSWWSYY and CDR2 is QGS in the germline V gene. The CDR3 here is CALGGLLREGDSAGKLIF. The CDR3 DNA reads TGTGCTCTTGGGGGACTTCTTCGAGAGGGGGATAGTGCCGGGAAACTCATCTTT.